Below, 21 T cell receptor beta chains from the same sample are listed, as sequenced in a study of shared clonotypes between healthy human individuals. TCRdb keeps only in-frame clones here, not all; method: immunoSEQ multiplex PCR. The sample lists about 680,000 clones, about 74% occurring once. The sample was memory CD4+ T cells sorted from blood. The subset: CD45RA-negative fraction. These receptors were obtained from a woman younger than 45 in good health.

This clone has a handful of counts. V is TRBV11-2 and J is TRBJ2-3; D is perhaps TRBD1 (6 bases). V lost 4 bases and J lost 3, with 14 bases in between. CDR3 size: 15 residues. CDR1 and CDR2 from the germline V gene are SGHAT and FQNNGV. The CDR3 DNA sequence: TGTGCCAGCAGCTCCACCAGGCAGGGGACAGATACGCAGTATTTT. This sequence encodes CASSSTRQGTDTQYF.

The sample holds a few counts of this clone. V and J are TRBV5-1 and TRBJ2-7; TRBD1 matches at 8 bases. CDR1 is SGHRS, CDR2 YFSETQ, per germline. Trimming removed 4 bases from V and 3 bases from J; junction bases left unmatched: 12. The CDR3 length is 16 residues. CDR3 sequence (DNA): TGCGCCAGCAGCCTGACTGGGGGACAGGAATTCTACGAGCAGTACTTC. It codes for CASSLTGGQEFYEQYF.

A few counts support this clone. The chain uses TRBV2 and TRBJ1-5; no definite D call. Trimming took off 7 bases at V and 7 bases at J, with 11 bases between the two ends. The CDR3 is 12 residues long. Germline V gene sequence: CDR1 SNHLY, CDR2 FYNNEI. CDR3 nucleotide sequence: TGTGCCAGCAACCCTTCCGGGCAGCCCCAGCATTTT. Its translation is CASNPSGQPQHF. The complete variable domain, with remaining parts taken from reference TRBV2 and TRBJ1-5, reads EPEVTQTPSHQVTQMGQEVILRCVPISNHLYFYWYRQILGQKVEFLVSFYNNEISEKSEIFDDQFSVERPDGSNFTLKIRSTKLEDSAMYFCASNPSGQPQHFGDGTRLSIL.

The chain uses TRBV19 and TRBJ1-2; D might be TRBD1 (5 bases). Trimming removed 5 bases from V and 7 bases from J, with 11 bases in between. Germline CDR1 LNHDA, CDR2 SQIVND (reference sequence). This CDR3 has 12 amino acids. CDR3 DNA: TGTGCCAGTAGTCTTCCGGGACTTGGCTACACCTTC. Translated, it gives CASSLPGLGYTF.

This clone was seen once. The CDR3 DNA reads TGTGCCAGCAGCTTAGCGGTATCGAGCGGGAGTACCTACAATGAGCAGTTCTTC. Its protein product is CASSLAVSSGSTYNEQFF. The V gene is TRBV7-6, the J gene TRBJ2-1; 8 nucleotides line up with TRBD2. The CDR3 covers 18 residues. The V gene's germline CDR1 is SGHVS and CDR2 FNYEAQ. V was clipped by 0 bases and J by 2 bases; unmatched bases: 9.

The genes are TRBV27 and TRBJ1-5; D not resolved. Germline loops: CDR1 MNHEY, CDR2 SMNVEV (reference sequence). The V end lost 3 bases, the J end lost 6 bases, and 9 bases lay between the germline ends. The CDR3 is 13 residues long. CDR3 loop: CASSLGYSQPQHF. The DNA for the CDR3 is TGTGCCAGCAGTTTGGGGTATAGTCAGCCCCAGCATTTT.

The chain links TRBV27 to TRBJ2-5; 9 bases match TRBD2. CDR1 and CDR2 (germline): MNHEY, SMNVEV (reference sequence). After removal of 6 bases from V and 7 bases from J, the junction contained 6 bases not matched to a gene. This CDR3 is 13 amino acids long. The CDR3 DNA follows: TGTGCCAGCAGGCGGACTAGCGTCGGGACCCAGTACTTC. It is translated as CASRRTSVGTQYF.

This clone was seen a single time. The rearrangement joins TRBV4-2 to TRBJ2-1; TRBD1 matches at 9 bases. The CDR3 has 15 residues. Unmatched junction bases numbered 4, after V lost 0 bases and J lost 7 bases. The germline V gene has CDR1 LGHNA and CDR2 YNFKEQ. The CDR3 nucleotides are TGTGCCAGCAGCCAAGAGGGACAGGGCCTAAATGAGCAGTTCTTC. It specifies CASSQEGQGLNEQFF.

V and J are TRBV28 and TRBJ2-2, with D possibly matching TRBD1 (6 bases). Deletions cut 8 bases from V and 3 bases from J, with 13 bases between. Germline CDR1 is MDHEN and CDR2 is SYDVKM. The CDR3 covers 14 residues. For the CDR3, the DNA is TGTGCCAGCGTGACAGGCACGTACACCGGGGAGCTGTTTTTT. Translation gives CASVTGTYTGELFF.

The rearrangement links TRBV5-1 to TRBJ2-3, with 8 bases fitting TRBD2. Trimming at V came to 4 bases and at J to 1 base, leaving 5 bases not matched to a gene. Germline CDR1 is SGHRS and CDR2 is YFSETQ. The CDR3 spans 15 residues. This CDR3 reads CASSPRGGGTDTQYF. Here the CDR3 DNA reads TGCGCCAGCAGCCCCCGGGGGGGCGGCACAGATACGCAGTATTTT. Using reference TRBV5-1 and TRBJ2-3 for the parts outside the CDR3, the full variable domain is KAGVTQTPRYLIKTRGQQVTLSCSPISGHRSVSWYQQTPGQGLQFLFEYFSETQRNKGNFPGRFSGRQFSNSRSEMNVSTLELGDSALYLCASSPRGGGTDTQYFGPGTRLTVL.

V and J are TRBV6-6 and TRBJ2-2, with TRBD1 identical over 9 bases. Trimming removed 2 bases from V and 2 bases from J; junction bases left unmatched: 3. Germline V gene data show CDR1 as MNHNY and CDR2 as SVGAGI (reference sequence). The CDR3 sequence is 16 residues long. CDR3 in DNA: TGTGCCAGCAGTTACAAGGGACAGGGTAACACCGGGGAGCTGTTTTTT. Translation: CASSYKGQGNTGELFF.

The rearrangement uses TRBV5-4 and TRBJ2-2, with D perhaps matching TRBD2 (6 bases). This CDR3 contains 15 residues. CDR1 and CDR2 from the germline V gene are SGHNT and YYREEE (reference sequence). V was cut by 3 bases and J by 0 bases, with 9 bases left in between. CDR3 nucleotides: TGTGCCAGCAGCTACGGGAGCCCGAACACCGGGGAGCTGTTTTTT. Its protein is CASSYGSPNTGELFF. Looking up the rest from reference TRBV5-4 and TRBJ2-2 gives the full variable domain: ETGVTQSPTHLIKTRGQQVTLRCSSQSGHNTVSWYQQALGQGPQFIFQYYREEENGRGNFPPRFSGLQFPNYSSELNVNALELDDSALYLCASSYGSPNTGELFFGEGSRLTVL.

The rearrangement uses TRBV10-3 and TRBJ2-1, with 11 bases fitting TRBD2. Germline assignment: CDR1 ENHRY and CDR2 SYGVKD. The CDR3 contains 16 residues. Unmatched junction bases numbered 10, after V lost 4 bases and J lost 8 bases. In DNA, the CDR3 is TGTGCCATCAGTGTTCAGACTAGCGGGATCACGCATGAGCAGTTCTTC. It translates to CAISVQTSGITHEQFF.

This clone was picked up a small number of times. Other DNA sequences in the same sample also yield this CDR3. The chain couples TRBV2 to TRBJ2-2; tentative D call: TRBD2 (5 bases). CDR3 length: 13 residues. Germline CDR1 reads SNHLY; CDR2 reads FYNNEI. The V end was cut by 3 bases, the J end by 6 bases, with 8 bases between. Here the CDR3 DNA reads TGTGCCAGCAGTGAGGCGGGTTCCGGGGAGCTGTTTTTT. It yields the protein CASSEAGSGELFF.

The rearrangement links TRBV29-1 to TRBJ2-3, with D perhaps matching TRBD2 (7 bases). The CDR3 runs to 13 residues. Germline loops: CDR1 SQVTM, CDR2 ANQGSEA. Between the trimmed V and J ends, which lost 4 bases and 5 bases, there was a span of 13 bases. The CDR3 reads CSVAPGGEDTQYF. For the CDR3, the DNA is TGCAGCGTTGCCCCGGGGGGCGAAGATACGCAGTATTTT.

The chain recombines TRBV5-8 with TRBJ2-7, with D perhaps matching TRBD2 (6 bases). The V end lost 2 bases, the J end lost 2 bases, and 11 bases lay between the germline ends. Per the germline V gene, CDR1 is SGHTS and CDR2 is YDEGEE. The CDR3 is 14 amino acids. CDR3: CASSFGAGPYEQYF. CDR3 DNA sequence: TGTGCCAGCAGCTTTGGCGCGGGACCCTACGAGCAGTACTTC. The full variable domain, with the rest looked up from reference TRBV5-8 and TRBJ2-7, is EAGVTQSPTHLIKTRGQQATLRCSPISGHTSVYWYQQALGLGLQFLLWYDEGEERNRGNFPPRFSGRQFPNYSSELNVNALELEDSALYLCASSFGAGPYEQYFGPGTRLTVT.

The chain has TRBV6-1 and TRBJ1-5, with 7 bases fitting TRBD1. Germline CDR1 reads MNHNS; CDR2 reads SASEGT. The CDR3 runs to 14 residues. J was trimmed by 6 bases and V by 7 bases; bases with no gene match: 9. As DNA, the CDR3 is TGTGCCAGCAACACCGGGACAGTTTTTCAGCCCCAGCATTTT. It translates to CASNTGTVFQPQHF.

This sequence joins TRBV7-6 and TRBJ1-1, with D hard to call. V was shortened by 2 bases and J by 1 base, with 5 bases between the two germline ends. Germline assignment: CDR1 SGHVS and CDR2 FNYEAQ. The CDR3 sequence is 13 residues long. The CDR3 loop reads CASSLYPNTEAFF. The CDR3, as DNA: TGTGCCAGCAGCTTATACCCGAACACTGAAGCTTTCTTT.

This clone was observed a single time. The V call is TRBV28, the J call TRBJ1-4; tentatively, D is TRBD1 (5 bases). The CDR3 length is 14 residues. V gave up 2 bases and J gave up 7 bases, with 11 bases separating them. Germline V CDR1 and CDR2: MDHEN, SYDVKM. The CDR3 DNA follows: TGTGCCAGCAGTTTAGTATCCAGGGCTGAAAAACTGTTTTTT. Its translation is CASSLVSRAEKLFF.

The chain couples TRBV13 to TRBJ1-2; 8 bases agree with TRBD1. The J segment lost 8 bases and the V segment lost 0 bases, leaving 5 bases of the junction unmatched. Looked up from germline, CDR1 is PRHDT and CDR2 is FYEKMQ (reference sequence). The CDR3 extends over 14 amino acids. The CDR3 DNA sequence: TGTGCCAGCAGCTTAGGCGGACAGGGCTTCGGCTACACCTTC. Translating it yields CASSLGGQGFGYTF.

This CDR3 reads CASSPKGLYTDTQYF. In DNA form, the CDR3 reads TGTGCCAGCAGTCCCAAGGGACTTTACACAGATACGCAGTATTTT. The chain couples TRBV27 to TRBJ2-3, with D perhaps TRBD2 (6 bases). The germline V and J ends were trimmed by 5 bases and 2 bases, with 14 bases remaining between them. Germline V gene sequence: CDR1 MNHEY, CDR2 SMNVEV (reference sequence). CDR3 length: 15 amino acids.